These 2 T cell receptor beta chains were all obtained from the same sample, sequenced in a study of blood T cell repertoires in COVID-19. Method: immunoSEQ multiplex PCR; TCRdb's copy keeps in-frame clones and lacks some. The sample consists of about 59,000 clones, about 80% of them appearing once. The sample comprised peripheral blood. All receptors come from a woman aged 80 or over with acute or convalescent COVID-19.

V usage is TRBV19 and J usage is TRBJ2-7; 15 bases are a match to TRBD2. Germline V gene sequence: CDR1 LNHDA, CDR2 SQIVND (reference sequence). Germline trimming cut 5 bases from V and 6 bases from J; bases unmatched to any gene: 5. This CDR3 contains 15 residues. The CDR3 spells CASSPGLAGGREQYF. In DNA form, the CDR3 reads TGTGCCAGTAGTCCAGGACTAGCGGGAGGGCGCGAGCAGTACTTC.

This clone was counted a few times. The chain couples TRBV4-1 to TRBJ1-5; D perhaps matches TRBD1 (6 bases). V lost 0 bases to trimming and J lost 4 bases, with 13 bases between them. This CDR3 is built from 16 residues. Germline V CDR1 and CDR2: MGHRA, YSYEKL. CDR3 loop: CASSQDHDRTNQPQHF. Written as DNA, the CDR3 is TGCGCCAGCAGCCAAGACCATGACAGGACGAATCAGCCCCAGCATTTT.